Listed here is a single T cell receptor beta chain. This sample stems from a study of T cell responses to AZD1222 COVID-19 vaccine. The CDR3 runs 16 residues. The germline V gene has CDR1 LNHDA and CDR2 SQIVND (reference sequence). The V gene lost 0 bases and the J gene lost 10 bases, with 16 bases spanning the gap. Clones were sequenced by immunoSEQ multiplex PCR, and TCRdb holds only the in-frame ones, with some missing. This table holds tens of thousands of clones, 65% to 85% found once. The TCR originated in an adult who received the AZD1222 COVID-19 vaccine. Sequencing used peripheral blood, obtained 28 days after the second AZD1222 dose. The chain is built from TRBV19 and TRBJ1-6; TRBD1 is a possible D gene (5 bases). The CDR3 bases are TGTGCCAGTAGTATAGATCCAAGGGGTCTGAGCTCACCCCTCCACTTT. Protein: CASSIDPRGLSSPLHF.